The TCR beta chain under discussion was sequenced for a study of beta chain features in type 1 diabetes. Findings of the study overall: Researchers cautioned that cDNA sequencing could over-represent cells with high TCR expression. Although PCR might favor shorter templates, it would do so equally in patients and controls. Type 1 diabetes patients had VDJ junctions that carried fewer insertions and more deletions. Type 1 diabetes patients had TCRB CDR3s that were shorter (moderately but significantly so) in all four CD4+ subsets.

As regards this clone: Its cognate antigen is unknown.

A sort by CD45RO/CCR7/CD25/CD127/CD95/CD27 yielded CD4+ naive, central memory, regulatory and stem cell-like memory cells. As every portion of the isolated RNA was reverse transcribed, the sequencing read expressed TCRB transcripts. The data were produced by immunoSEQ multiplex PCR, yet TCRdb's version contains in-frame clones alone and is incomplete. Of some 44,000 clones detected, 66% appear once; the ten largest clones hold about 2%. Looked up from germline, CDR1 is SGHNT and CDR2 is YENEEA. The CDR3 length is 15 residues. With V trimmed by 3 bases and J by 3 bases, 7 bases remained unmatched. Sequencing was performed on Tregs from blood. The V call is TRBV11-3, the J call TRBJ2-5; 7 bases map to TRBD1. This clonotype was obtained from a young woman with type 1 diabetes. The CDR3 protein is CASSLSGTAKETQYF. The CDR3 DNA reads as TGTGCCAGCAGCTTGTCCGGGACAGCGAAAGAGACCCAGTACTTC.